This entry concerns a single TCR beta chain. Per the original data handling: Estimation of nucleated cell counts was performed using reference gene primer amplification. The assay was immunoSEQ multiplex PCR, and TCRdb's table has in-frame clones only and misses some. The DNA was the basis for D and trimming; V, J and clone size are from that table. The sample yields approximately 100,000 clones, over 70% seen once. This entry comes from a study of blood T cell repertoires in COVID-19. Background on the study: Sites in the United States, Italy and Spain provided acute and convalescent COVID-19 samples. PBMCs, B-cell-depleted T cells, or T cells were the source of the cDNA or gDNA that made up the material.

Trimming cost V 6 bases and J 2 bases, with 16 bases left between them. The CDR3 extends over 15 amino acids. The germline CDR1 and CDR2 sequences are MNHEY and SVGAGI. This TCR derives from a man in his fifties with acute or convalescent COVID-19. Sequencing was performed on peripheral blood. The chain is built from TRBV6-5 and TRBJ1-1; the D gene is possibly TRBD1 (5 bases). CDR3 DNA sequence: TGTGCCAGCAGCACCGCCGGCAGGGCAAACACTGAAGCTTTCTTT. Protein: CASSTAGRANTEAFF.